This T cell receptor beta chain stems from a study of cytomegalovirus exposure and HLA in healthy donors. In the study overall: The approximately 120 validation repertoires and the roughly 690 first-cohort repertoires shared a platform, a later analysis reported.

Findings of the study overall: Many donors shared some public TCRs, even though most TCR sequences were rare.

Points on this clone: The antigen remains unidentified.

Libraries were prepared by immunoSEQ multiplex PCR; TCRdb keeps only in-frame clonotypes and omits some of them. This sample has a few hundred thousand clones, with roughly 89% found just once. Sequenced input: PBMCs. The TCR was taken from a woman in her late teens or twenties in good health and CMV-seronegative.

The CDR3 loop reads CASSDFFKTQYF. The CDR3 bases are TGTGCCAGCAGTGACTTTTTTAAGACCCAGTACTTC. The chain employs TRBV7-2 and TRBJ2-5; D unresolved. Per the germline V gene, CDR1 is SGHTA and CDR2 is FQGNSA. This CDR3 has 12 residues. The V and J ends lost 6 bases and 6 bases respectively, with 11 bases between them.